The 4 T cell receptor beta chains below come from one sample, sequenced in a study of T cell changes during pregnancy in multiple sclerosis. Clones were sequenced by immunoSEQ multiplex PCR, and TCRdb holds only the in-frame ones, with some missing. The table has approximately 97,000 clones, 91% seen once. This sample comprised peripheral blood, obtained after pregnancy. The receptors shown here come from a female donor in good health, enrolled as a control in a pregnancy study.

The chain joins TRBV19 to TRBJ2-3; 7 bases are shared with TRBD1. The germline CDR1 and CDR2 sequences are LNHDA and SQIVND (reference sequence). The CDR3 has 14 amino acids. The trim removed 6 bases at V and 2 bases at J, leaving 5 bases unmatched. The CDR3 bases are TGTGCCAGTAGAGACAGGGTAAACACAGATACGCAGTATTTT. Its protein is CASRDRVNTDTQYF.

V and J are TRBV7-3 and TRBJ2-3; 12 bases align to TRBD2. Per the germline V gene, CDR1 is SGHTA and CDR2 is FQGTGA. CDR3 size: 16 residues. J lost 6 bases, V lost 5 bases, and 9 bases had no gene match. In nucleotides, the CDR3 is TGTGCCAGCAGCGTCACTAGCGGGGGGAGGTGGGATACGCAGTATTTT. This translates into CASSVTSGGRWDTQYF.

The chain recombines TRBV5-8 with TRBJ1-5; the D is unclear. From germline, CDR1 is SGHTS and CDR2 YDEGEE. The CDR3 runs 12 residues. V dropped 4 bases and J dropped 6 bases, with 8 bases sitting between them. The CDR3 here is CASSPPFQPQHF. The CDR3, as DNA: TGTGCCAGCAGCCCTCCTTTTCAGCCCCAGCATTTT. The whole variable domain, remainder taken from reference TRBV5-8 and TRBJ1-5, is EAGVTQSPTHLIKTRGQQATLRCSPISGHTSVYWYQQALGLGLQFLLWYDEGEERNRGNFPPRFSGRQFPNYSSELNVNALELEDSALYLCASSPPFQPQHFGDGTRLSIL.

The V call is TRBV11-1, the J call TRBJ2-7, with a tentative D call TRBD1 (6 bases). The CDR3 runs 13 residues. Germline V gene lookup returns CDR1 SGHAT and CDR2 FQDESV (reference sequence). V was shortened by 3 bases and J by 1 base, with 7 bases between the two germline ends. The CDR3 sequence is CASSFGQSYEQYF. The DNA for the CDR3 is TGTGCCAGCAGCTTCGGACAGTCCTACGAGCAGTACTTC.